This TCR beta chain is from a study of T cells after yellow fever vaccination. Whole-study context: Preparation of the low-cell-number fractions used SMART-Seq v4 Ultra Low Input. Points from the study as a whole: Booster sampling recovered most clones from primary vaccination (around 97% CD4, around 88% CD8). Clonotypes found in both CD4 and CD8 compartments made up a small share. Researchers cautioned that FACS-sorted repertoires could harbor abundant clonotypes contaminating from the bulk population.

This clonotype has a handful of counts. Its antigen is as yet unknown. TCRdb re-analysed the 5' RACE reads in MiXCR, keeping a single row per CDR3 protein. The table shows hundreds of thousands of distinct CDR3 sequences, with approximately 10% occurring only once. The TCR comes from a man between 18 and 35 years old who received the YFV17D yellow fever vaccine. Material: CD4+ T cells sorted from PBMCs, obtained 5 days after the yellow fever booster vaccination.

The CDR3 sequence is CSVDPRGGETQYF. The DNA of the CDR3 is TGCAGCGTTGACCCACGAGGAGGGGAGACCCAGTACTTC. V usage is TRBV29-1 and J usage is TRBJ2-5; D is perhaps TRBD2 (6 bases). The CDR3 is 13 amino acids. Deletions cut 3 bases from V and 5 bases from J, with 13 bases between. Germline V lookup: CDR1 SQVTM, CDR2 ANQGSEA.